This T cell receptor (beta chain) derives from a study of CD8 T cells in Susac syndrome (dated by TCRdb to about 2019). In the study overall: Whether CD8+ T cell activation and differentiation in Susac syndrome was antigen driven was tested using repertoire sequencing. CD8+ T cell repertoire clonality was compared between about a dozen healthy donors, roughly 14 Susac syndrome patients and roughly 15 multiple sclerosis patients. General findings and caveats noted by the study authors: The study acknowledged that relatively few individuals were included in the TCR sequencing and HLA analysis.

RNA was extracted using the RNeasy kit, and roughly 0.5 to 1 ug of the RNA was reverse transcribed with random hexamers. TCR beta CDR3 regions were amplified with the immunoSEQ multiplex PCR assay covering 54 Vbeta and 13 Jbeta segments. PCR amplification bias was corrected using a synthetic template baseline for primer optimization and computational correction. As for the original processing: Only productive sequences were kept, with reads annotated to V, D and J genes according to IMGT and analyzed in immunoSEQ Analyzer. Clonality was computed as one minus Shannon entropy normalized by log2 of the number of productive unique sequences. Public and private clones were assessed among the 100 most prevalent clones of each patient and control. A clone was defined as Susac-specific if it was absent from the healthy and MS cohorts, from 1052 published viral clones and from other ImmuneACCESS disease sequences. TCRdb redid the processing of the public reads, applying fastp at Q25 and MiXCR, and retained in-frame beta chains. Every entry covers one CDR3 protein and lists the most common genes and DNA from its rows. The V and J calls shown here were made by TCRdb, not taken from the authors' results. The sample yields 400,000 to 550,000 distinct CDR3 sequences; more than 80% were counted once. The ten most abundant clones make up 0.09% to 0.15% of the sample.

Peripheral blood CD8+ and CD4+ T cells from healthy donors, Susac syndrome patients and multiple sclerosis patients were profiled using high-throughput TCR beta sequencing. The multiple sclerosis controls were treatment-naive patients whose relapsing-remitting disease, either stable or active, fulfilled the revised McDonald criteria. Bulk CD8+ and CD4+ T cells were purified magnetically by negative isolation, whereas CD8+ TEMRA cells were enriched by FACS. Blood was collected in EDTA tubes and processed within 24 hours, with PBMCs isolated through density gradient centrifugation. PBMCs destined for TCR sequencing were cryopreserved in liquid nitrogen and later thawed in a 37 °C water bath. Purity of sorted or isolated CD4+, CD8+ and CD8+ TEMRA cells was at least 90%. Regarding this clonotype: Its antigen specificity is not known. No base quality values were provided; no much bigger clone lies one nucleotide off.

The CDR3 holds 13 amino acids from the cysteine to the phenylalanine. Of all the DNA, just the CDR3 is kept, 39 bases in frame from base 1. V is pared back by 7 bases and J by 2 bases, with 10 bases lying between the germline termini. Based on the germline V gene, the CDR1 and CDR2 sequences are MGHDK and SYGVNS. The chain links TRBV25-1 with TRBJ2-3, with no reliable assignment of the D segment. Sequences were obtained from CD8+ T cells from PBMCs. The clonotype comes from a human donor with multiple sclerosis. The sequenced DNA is TGTGCCAGCAAATCCGCCCTCACAGATACGCAGTATTTT. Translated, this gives CASKSALTDTQYF.